The 32 T cell receptor beta chains presented below share a single source sample, sequenced in a study of OX40 agonist ivuxolimab in advanced cancers. Sequenced by immunoSEQ multiplex PCR; TCRdb stores in-frame clones only, minus some. This repertoire shows more than 55,000 clones, 70% to 90% found once; its top ten account for roughly 8.6%. This specimen was CD4+ or CD8+ T cells sorted from blood, taken in a trial of the OX40 agonist ivuxolimab. The receptors were sampled from an adult with an advanced solid tumor such as melanoma, head and neck, liver or kidney cancer.

The CDR3 protein is CASTPSGGGYNEQFF. CDR3 nucleotide sequence: TGCGCCAGCACCCCTAGCGGGGGGGGCTACAATGAGCAGTTCTTC. V gene TRBV5-1 combines with J gene TRBJ2-1, with TRBD2 identical over 12 bases. This CDR3 is built from 15 residues. Germline CDR1 is SGHRS and CDR2 is YFSETQ. J lost 3 bases, V lost 6 bases, and 4 bases had no gene match.

This rearrangement joins TRBV9 to TRBJ1-5; 10 nucleotides match TRBD1. Trimming took 4 bases from V and 8 from J; bases not matched to a gene: 9. The CDR3 contains 15 residues. CDR1 and CDR2 (germline): SGDLS, YYNGEE. The CDR3 DNA follows: TGTGCCAGCAGCAACCACCGGGACAGGGGCGAGCCCCAGCATTTT. Residues: CASSNHRDRGEPQHF. The full variable domain, in which reference TRBV9 and TRBJ1-5 provide the parts outside the CDR3, is DSGVTQTPKHLITATGQRVTLRCSPRSGDLSVYWYQQSLDQGLQFLIQYYNGEERAKGNILERFSAQQFPDLHSELNLSSLELGDSALYFCASSNHRDRGEPQHFGDGTRLSIL.

The genes are TRBV11-2 and TRBJ2-1; the D is unclear. The V gene's germline CDR1 is SGHAT and CDR2 FQNNGV. The CDR3 sequence is 11 residues long. Between the trimmed V and J ends, which lost 8 bases and 10 bases, there was a span of 12 bases. The DNA for the CDR3 is TGTGCCAGCGCGGTGGAGCAGGAGCAGTTCTTC. Its protein is CASAVEQEQFF.

This clone was seen only a few times. V is TRBV19 and J is TRBJ1-5, with 7 bases lining up with TRBD1. The ends lost 9 bases at V and 4 bases at J; junction bases unmatched: 3. Germline loops: CDR1 LNHDA, CDR2 SQIVND (reference sequence). The CDR3 runs to 12 residues. The CDR3 loop is CASGQANQPQHF. CDR3 nucleotides: TGTGCCAGCGGACAGGCTAATCAGCCCCAGCATTTT.

The chain combines TRBV7-2 with TRBJ1-6; 7 bases fit TRBD1. The germline gives CDR1 SGHTA, CDR2 FQGNSA. The CDR3 has 17 amino acids. The ends lost 5 bases at V and 2 bases at J; junction bases unmatched: 9. CDR3 amino acids: CASSPKTGQTYNSPLHF. Here the CDR3 DNA reads TGTGCCAGCAGCCCGAAAACGGGACAGACCTATAATTCACCCCTCCACTTT.

DNA of the CDR3: TGTGCCAGCAGCCCCGACAGGAGCACTGAAGCTTTCTTT. Amino acid sequence: CASSPDRSTEAFF. The chain carries TRBV11-2 and TRBJ1-1; TRBD1 is a possible D gene (6 bases). V gave up 5 bases and J gave up 4 bases, with 11 bases separating them. Germline CDR1 is SGHAT and CDR2 is FQNNGV. The CDR3 contains 13 residues.

This chain links TRBV5-1 with TRBJ1-6; TRBD1 is a possible D gene (5 bases). The germline V and J ends were trimmed by 7 bases and 1 base, with 12 bases remaining between them. Germline assignment: CDR1 SGHRS and CDR2 YFSETQ. CDR3 length: 15 residues. CDR3 loop: CASGPDRSYNSPLHF. The CDR3 DNA is TGCGCCAGCGGCCCCGACAGATCCTATAATTCACCCCTCCACTTT. The full variable domain, its missing parts supplied by reference TRBV5-1 and TRBJ1-6, is KAGVTQTPRYLIKTRGQQVTLSCSPISGHRSVSWYQQTPGQGLQFLFEYFSETQRNKGNFPGRFSGRQFSNSRSEMNVSTLELGDSALYLCASGPDRSYNSPLHFGNGTRLTVT.

The rearrangement uses TRBV6-1 and TRBJ2-7; D is undetermined. This CDR3 comprises 13 residues. Germline assignment: CDR1 MNHNS and CDR2 SASEGT. The V gene lost 6 bases and the J gene lost 0 bases, with 9 bases spanning the gap. Written as DNA, the CDR3 is TGTGCCAGCAGGACGGTTTACTCCTACGAGCAGTACTTC. Amino acid sequence: CASRTVYSYEQYF.

The genes are TRBV6-5 and TRBJ1-4; D possibly corresponds to TRBD1 (6 bases). CDR1 and CDR2 (germline): MNHEY, SVGAGI. CDR3 length: 13 residues. The V and J ends lost 6 bases and 11 bases respectively, with 16 bases between them. The CDR3 protein is CASRSPQDSKLFF. The CDR3 DNA is TGTGCCAGCAGGTCGCCCCAGGACAGCAAACTGTTTTTT.

The chain combines TRBV28 with TRBJ2-5, with D tentatively TRBD1 (5 bases). The germline gives CDR1 MDHEN, CDR2 SYDVKM. This CDR3 is built from 13 residues. V gave up 6 bases and J gave up 5 bases, with 13 bases separating them. This CDR3 reads CASRPRQRETQYF. The DNA of the CDR3 is TGTGCCAGCAGACCAAGACAGAGGGAGACCCAGTACTTC.

The chain recombines TRBV6-6 with TRBJ2-7; possible D gene TRBD1, 5 bases. CDR1 is MNHNY, CDR2 SVGAGI, per germline (reference sequence). The CDR3 covers 12 residues. V was shortened by 4 bases and J by 2 bases, with 6 bases between the two germline ends. CDR3 nucleotides: TGTGCCAGCAGTTCGACAGCCTACGAGCAGTACTTC. Its translation is CASSSTAYEQYF.

This sequence joins TRBV5-6 and TRBJ1-1; D gene ambiguous. The CDR3 runs 13 residues. Germline CDR1 and CDR2: SGHDT and YYEEEE. Between the trimmed V and J ends, which lost 4 bases and 1 base, there was a span of 8 bases. The CDR3 DNA is TGTGCCAGCAGCCTGGCCAGGAACACTGAAGCTTTCTTT. Protein product: CASSLARNTEAFF.

The chain uses TRBV19 and TRBJ1-5; tentative D call: TRBD1 (5 bases). V shed 3 bases and J shed 7 bases, with 16 bases lying between them. This CDR3 region has 15 residues. Germline loops: CDR1 LNHDA, CDR2 SQIVND (reference sequence). The CDR3: CASSINQGNRQPQHF. The CDR3 region has the DNA TGTGCCAGTAGTATTAATCAGGGTAATAGGCAGCCCCAGCATTTT.

The chain employs TRBV10-3 and TRBJ1-1, with D perhaps matching TRBD1 (6 bases). This CDR3 has 12 amino acids. Germline V gene sequence: CDR1 ENHRY, CDR2 SYGVKD. Trimming left V 11 bases short and J 1 base short, with 11 bases between. The CDR3 DNA follows: TGTGCCGGTTCGACAGGGAACACTGAAGCTTTCTTT. Amino acid sequence: CAGSTGNTEAFF.

The genes are TRBV6-5 and TRBJ2-7; D may be TRBD1 (5 bases). Trimming took off 6 bases at V and 2 bases at J, with 14 bases between the two ends. The CDR3 is 14 amino acids. Germline-derived CDR1 and CDR2 are MNHEY and SVGAGI. The CDR3 DNA reads TGTGCCAGCAGGAGTCCTGACAGAGCCTACGAGCAGTACTTC. Translated: CASRSPDRAYEQYF.

The count of this clone is one. The chain carries TRBV27 and TRBJ1-1, with TRBD1 as a possible D gene (6 bases). Trimming left V 4 bases short and J 1 base short, with 10 bases between. CDR1 is MNHEY, CDR2 SMNVEV, per germline (reference sequence). The CDR3 extends over 14 amino acids. CDR3 nucleotides: TGTGCCAGCAGTTCGCCGGGACAGAACACTGAAGCTTTCTTT. It encodes CASSSPGQNTEAFF.

In the case of this clone: Distinct nucleotide sequences in the sample also encode this CDR3. The chain recombines TRBV7-9 with TRBJ1-2, with D hard to call. Germline V gene data show CDR1 as SEHNR and CDR2 as FQNEAQ (reference sequence). CDR3 length: 13 amino acids. Trimming left V 5 bases short and J 11 bases short, with 18 bases between. CDR3 DNA sequence: TGTGCCAGCAGCCTAGAGGATTCCGCGCCGTACACCTTC. Its translation is CASSLEDSAPYTF.

The rearrangement uses TRBV7-2 and TRBJ2-2; no clear D. Germline V gene sequence: CDR1 SGHTA, CDR2 FQGNSA. This CDR3 has 12 amino acids. The V gene lost 5 bases and the J gene lost 8 bases, with 9 bases spanning the gap. The CDR3 is CASSIGRGELFF. The CDR3 region has the DNA TGTGCCAGCAGCATCGGTAGAGGGGAGCTGTTTTTT.

The rearrangement links TRBV6-5 to TRBJ1-1; D gene uncertain. CDR1 and CDR2 from the germline V gene are MNHEY and SVGAGI. The CDR3 spans 13 residues. V was pared by 2 bases and J by 3 bases, with 7 bases between. The CDR3, as DNA: TGTGCCAGCAGTTACAAGGAGGACACTGAAGCTTTCTTT. Amino acids: CASSYKEDTEAFF.

The chain links TRBV5-1 to TRBJ1-4, with 9 bases lining up with TRBD1. Trimming took 4 bases from V and 3 from J; bases not matched to a gene: 4. Germline V gene sequence: CDR1 SGHRS, CDR2 YFSETQ. The CDR3 totals 15 residues. The CDR3 coding sequence is TGCGCCAGCAGCCCCCGACAGGGGGCTAATGAAAAACTGTTTTTT. Amino acid sequence: CASSPRQGANEKLFF.

The chain links TRBV6-6 to TRBJ1-5; possibly TRBD1 for D (5 bases). There are 13 residues in the CDR3. The V gene's germline CDR1 is MNHNY and CDR2 SVGAGI (reference sequence). V gave up 5 bases and J gave up 6 bases, with 11 bases separating them. DNA for the CDR3: TGTGCCAGCAGTAGACAGAGTGCTCAGCCCCAGCATTTT. Its translation: CASSRQSAQPQHF.

This clone was seen a handful of times. The chain has TRBV7-6 and TRBJ2-5, with a weak D call TRBD2 (5 bases). With 1 base removed from V and 1 base from J, the gap between germline ends came to 16 bases. CDR3 length: 17 residues. Germline V gives CDR1 SGHVS, CDR2 FNYEAQ. CDR3 residues: CASSLGYFEGPQETQYF. Written as DNA, the CDR3 is TGTGCCAGCAGCTTAGGCTACTTTGAGGGCCCCCAAGAGACCCAGTACTTC.

V gene TRBV5-1 combines with J gene TRBJ1-4, with TRBD1 matching 7 bases. In germline, CDR1 is SGHRS, CDR2 YFSETQ. Germline trimming cut 5 bases from V and 1 base from J; bases unmatched to any gene: 2. CDR3 length: 14 amino acids. The CDR3 bases are TGCGCCAGCAGGACAGGGCAAACTAATGAAAAACTGTTTTTT. Translating gives CASRTGQTNEKLFF.

CDR3: CASSLGASTDTQYF. In DNA, the CDR3 is TGTGCCAGCAGTTTGGGGGCTAGCACAGATACGCAGTATTTT. The rearrangement links TRBV28 to TRBJ2-3; a weak D match, TRBD1 (6 bases). Trimming took 3 bases from V and 0 from J, leaving 7 bases between them. This CDR3 spans 14 amino acids. CDR1 and CDR2 (germline): MDHEN, SYDVKM.

The chain has TRBV5-1 and TRBJ1-2; D perhaps matches TRBD1 (6 bases). This CDR3 is built from 15 residues. CDR1 and CDR2 from the germline V gene are SGHRS and YFSETQ. V was clipped by 2 bases and J by 8 bases, with 19 bases between them. The CDR3 loop is CASSFNRADDGGYTF. The CDR3, as DNA: TGCGCCAGCAGCTTCAACAGGGCCGACGACGGGGGCTACACCTTC.

V and J are TRBV11-3 and TRBJ1-1; tentatively, D is TRBD1 (6 bases). Looked up from germline, CDR1 is SGHNT and CDR2 is YENEEA. The CDR3 spans 15 residues. Deletions cut 5 bases from V and 2 bases from J, with 15 bases between. The CDR3 DNA is TGTGCCAGCAGCAGATCCGCAGGGGCCAACACTGAAGCTTTCTTT. Amino acids: CASSRSAGANTEAFF.

The genes are TRBV21-1 and TRBJ2-7; the table gives TRBD1 as D, unverified against the DNA. TRBV21-1 represents a pseudogene. CDR3 length: 14 amino acids. CDR3: CASSNAPRQYEQYF. The CDR3 DNA reads TGTGCCAGCAGCAATGCTCCGAGACAGTACGAGCAGTACTTC.

The chain joins TRBV28 to TRBJ2-7; D uncertain. The CDR3 covers 13 residues. Germline V gives CDR1 MDHEN, CDR2 SYDVKM. Trimming pared 2 bases from V and 12 bases from J, leaving 17 bases between. The chain's CDR3 is CASSLDRRESRYF. CDR3 nucleotides: TGTGCCAGCAGTTTAGACCGGCGAGAGAGTAGGTACTTC. Full variable domain (outside the CDR3, taken from reference TRBV28 and TRBJ2-7): DVKVTQSSRYLVKRTGEKVFLECVQDMDHENMFWYRQDPGLGLRLIYFSYDVKMKEKGDIPEGYSVSREKKERFSLILESASTNQTSMYLCASSLDRRESRYFGPGTRLTVT.

The V call is TRBV6-5, the J call TRBJ2-5; the D gene is possibly TRBD2 (6 bases). Germline assignment: CDR1 MNHEY and CDR2 SVGAGI. CDR3 length equals 13 residues. V lost 2 bases to trimming and J lost 5 bases, with 9 bases between them. The CDR3 nucleotides read TGTGCCAGCAGTTACGACAGCGGGGAGACCCAGTACTTC. Translated, it gives CASSYDSGETQYF.

The chain has TRBV7-3 and TRBJ2-1; 8 positions agree with TRBD1. This CDR3 has 13 amino acids. Germline V gene sequence: CDR1 SGHTA, CDR2 FQGTGA. V lost 5 bases to trimming and J lost 7 bases; unmatched junction nucleotides: 4. In nucleotides, the CDR3 is TGTGCCAGCAGCGAACACAGGGGGAATGAGCAGTTCTTC. It translates to CASSEHRGNEQFF. Supplemented by reference TRBV7-3 and TRBJ2-1, the full variable domain reads GAGVSQTPSNKVTEKGKYVELRCDPISGHTALYWYRQSLGQGPEFLIYFQGTGAADDSGLPNDRFFAVRPEGSVSTLKIQRTERGDSAVYLCASSEHRGNEQFFGPGTRLTVL.

This rearrangement joins TRBV7-3 to TRBJ1-1; TRBD1 is a possible D gene (5 bases). The V gene's germline CDR1 is SGHTA and CDR2 FQGTGA. The V and J ends lost 4 bases and 5 bases respectively, with 11 bases between them. This CDR3 is built from 13 residues. CDR3 bases: TGTGCCAGCAGCTGGGAGGAGGGGACTGAAGCTTTCTTT. Protein: CASSWEEGTEAFF.

This clone was seen a single time. This sequence joins TRBV27 and TRBJ2-7; no reliable D call. Trimming took 3 bases from V and 6 from J, leaving 15 bases between them. The CDR3 runs to 14 residues. In germline, CDR1 is MNHEY, CDR2 SMNVEV (reference sequence). CDR3 sequence (DNA): TGTGCCAGCAGTTTCCGCCAGTTTCGAGGCGAGCAGTACTTC. It encodes CASSFRQFRGEQYF.